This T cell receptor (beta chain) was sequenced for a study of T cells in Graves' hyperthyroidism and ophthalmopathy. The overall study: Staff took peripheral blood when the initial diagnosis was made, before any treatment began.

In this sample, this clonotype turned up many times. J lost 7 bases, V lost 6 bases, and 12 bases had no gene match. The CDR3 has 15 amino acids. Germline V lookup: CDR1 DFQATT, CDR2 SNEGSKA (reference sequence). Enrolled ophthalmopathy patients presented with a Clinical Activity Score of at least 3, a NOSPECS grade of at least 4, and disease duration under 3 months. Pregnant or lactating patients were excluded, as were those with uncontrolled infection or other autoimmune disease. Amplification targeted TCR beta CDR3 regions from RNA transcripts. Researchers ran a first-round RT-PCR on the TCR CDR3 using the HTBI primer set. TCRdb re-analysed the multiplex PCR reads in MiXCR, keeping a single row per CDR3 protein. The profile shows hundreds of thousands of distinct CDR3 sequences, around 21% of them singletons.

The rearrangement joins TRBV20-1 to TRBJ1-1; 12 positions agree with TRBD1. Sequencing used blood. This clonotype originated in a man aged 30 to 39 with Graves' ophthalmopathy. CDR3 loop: CSALRRGQGANEAFF. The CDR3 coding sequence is TGCAGTGCCTTACGTAGGGGACAGGGGGCGAATGAAGCTTTCTTT.